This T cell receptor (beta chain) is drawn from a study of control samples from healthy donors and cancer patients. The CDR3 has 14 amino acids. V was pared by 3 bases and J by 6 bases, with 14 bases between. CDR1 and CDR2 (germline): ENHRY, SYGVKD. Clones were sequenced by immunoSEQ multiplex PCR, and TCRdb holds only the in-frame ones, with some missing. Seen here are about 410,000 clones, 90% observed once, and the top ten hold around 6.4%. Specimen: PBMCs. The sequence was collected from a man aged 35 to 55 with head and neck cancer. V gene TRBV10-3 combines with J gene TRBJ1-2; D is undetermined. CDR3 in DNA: TGTGCCATCAGTGACCGCTCTGGCGACGATGGCTACACCTTC. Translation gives CAISDRSGDDGYTF.